This TCR beta chain was captured in a study of cytomegalovirus exposure and HLA in healthy donors. Regarding the study as a whole: TCR beta sequences reportedly predicted most subjects' HLA-A and HLA-B alleles accurately. Analysis performed later found under 20,000 TCR beta sequences associated with HLA alleles at 0.05 false discovery rate. Trimming of TCR beta V- and J-genes showed a link, identified in a later analysis, to a missense DCLRE1C variant.

60 Vbeta and 13 Jbeta primers were used in PCR. Method: immunoSEQ multiplex PCR; TCRdb's copy keeps in-frame clones and lacks some. The sample consists of 150,000 to 200,000 clones, 70% of them appearing once. Trimming cost V 5 bases and J 3 bases, with 11 bases left between them. Germline loops: CDR1 MGHRA, CDR2 YSYEKL. The CDR3 is 14 amino acids. In the case of this clone: Its cognate antigen is unknown.

Sequencing input: PBMCs. The J gene is TRBJ1-5, the V gene TRBV4-1, with D hard to call. This receptor was taken from a man younger than 35 in good health and CMV-seropositive. CDR3 coding DNA: TGCGCCAGCAGCAAGAGCATAATCAATCAGCCCCAGCATTTT. It specifies CASSKSIINQPQHF.